Sequencing of this T cell receptor (beta chain) was carried out in a study of cytomegalovirus exposure and HLA in healthy donors. Whole-study context: Clustering assigned 81% of the roughly 400 genotyped donors to the Caucasian-associated ancestry cluster.

Findings and caveats of the study: It was likely that a cluster of highly shared sequence variants was a sequencing artifact. Reports indicated that the classifier achieved high specificity and sensitivity in diagnosing cytomegalovirus status. TCR beta V- and J-gene trimming was later associated with a missense DCLRE1C variant.

The CDR3 has 13 amino acids. After removal of 0 bases from V and 7 bases from J, the junction contained 3 bases not matched to a gene. Germline-derived CDR1 and CDR2 are SQVTM and ANQGSEA. With 60 Vbeta and 13 Jbeta primers, the PCR was carried out. The method was immunoSEQ multiplex PCR; TCRdb's version includes in-frame clones alone and lacks a portion of them. The data show approximately 100,000 clones, roughly 77% seen once. With regard to this clone: Its antigen is undetermined.

Material: PBMCs. This rearrangement joins TRBV29-1 to TRBJ1-2; 9 bases are a match to TRBD1. The sequence came from a woman under 30 in good health and CMV-seropositive. CDR3 sequence reads: CSVEDRTGVGYTF. As DNA, the CDR3 is TGCAGCGTTGAAGATCGGACAGGGGTTGGCTACACCTTC.